A single sample gave rise to the 8 T cell receptor beta chains below, sequenced in a study of T cell responses to AZD1222 COVID-19 vaccine. Repertoires were generated with immunoSEQ multiplex PCR, while TCRdb's copy carries only in-frame clones and drops some. The profile covers around 160,000 clones, with 90% to 95% appearing a single time and approximately 0.69% taken by the ten largest. Sequences were derived from peripheral blood, sampled on day 0 of AZD1222 vaccination. Receptor source: an adult in good health.

The chain recombines TRBV28 with TRBJ2-5, with a weak D call TRBD2 (7 bases). Germline values: CDR1 MDHEN, CDR2 SYDVKM. The V and J ends lost 6 bases and 4 bases respectively, with 12 bases between them. This CDR3 region has 13 residues. CDR3 amino acids: CASRGGGRETQYF. DNA of the CDR3: TGTGCCAGCAGGGGAGGGGGGCGAGAGACCCAGTACTTC.

In its sample, this clone was seen once. The chain uses TRBV20-1 and TRBJ2-1; TRBD2 aligns across 9 bases. Germline assignment: CDR1 DFQATT and CDR2 SNEGSKA (reference sequence). This CDR3 is 14 amino acids long. V shed 3 bases and J 6 bases; nucleotides not matched to a gene: 6. The CDR3 DNA sequence: TGCAGTGCTAGTCGGCTAGCGGGGCGCAATGAGCAGTTCTTC. Translating it yields CSASRLAGRNEQFF.

The chain combines TRBV7-2 with TRBJ1-5; tentatively, D is TRBD1 (6 bases). V was trimmed by 0 bases and J by 0 bases, leaving 15 bases between them. This CDR3 has 18 residues. Germline assignment: CDR1 SGHTA and CDR2 FQGNSA. CDR3: CASSLAPRTDYSNQPQHF. CDR3 nucleotides: TGTGCCAGCAGCTTAGCTCCTAGGACAGATTATAGCAATCAGCCCCAGCATTTT. Supplemented by reference TRBV7-2 and TRBJ1-5, the full variable domain reads GAGVSQSPSNKVTEKGKDVELRCDPISGHTALYWYRQSLGQGLEFLIYFQGNSAPDKSGLPSDRFSAERTGGSVSTLTIQRTQQEDSAVYLCASSLAPRTDYSNQPQHFGDGTRLSIL.

The chain recombines TRBV5-8 with TRBJ1-1; possible D gene TRBD1, 6 bases. Trimming removed 4 bases from V and 3 bases from J, with 10 bases in between. Germline V gene data show CDR1 as SGHTS and CDR2 as YDEGEE. The CDR3 length is 13 residues. The CDR3 DNA reads TGTGCCAGCAGCCGCACAGGGTACACTGAAGCTTTCTTT. Protein product: CASSRTGYTEAFF. The full variable domain, with the rest looked up from reference TRBV5-8 and TRBJ1-1, is EAGVTQSPTHLIKTRGQQATLRCSPISGHTSVYWYQQALGLGLQFLLWYDEGEERNRGNFPPRFSGRQFPNYSSELNVNALELEDSALYLCASSRTGYTEAFFGQGTRLTVV.

The V call is TRBV10-2, the J call TRBJ1-1, with D hard to call. V was pared by 1 base and J by 1 base, with 7 bases between. CDR1 WSHSY and CDR2 SAAADI come from the germline V gene. The CDR3 is made up of 14 amino acids. CDR3 protein: CASSEWLANTEAFF. DNA for the CDR3: TGCGCCAGCAGTGAGTGGTTAGCGAACACTGAAGCTTTCTTT.

The CDR3 spells CASSELAGGYEQYF. The CDR3 DNA sequence: TGTGCCAGCTCAGAGCTAGCGGGAGGATACGAGCAGTACTTC. The rearrangement links TRBV18 to TRBJ2-7, with 11 bases identical to TRBD2. CDR1 is KGHSH and CDR2 is LQKENI in the germline V gene. The CDR3 has 14 amino acids. The V segment lost 5 bases and the J segment 4 bases; nucleotides outside the gene matches: 4.

This chain uses TRBV5-1 with TRBJ2-1; the D gene is possibly TRBD1 (5 bases). V lost 2 bases to trimming and J lost 5 bases, with 8 bases between them. CDR3 length: 13 amino acids. Germline V CDR1 and CDR2: SGHRS, YFSETQ. The CDR3 sequence is CASSLGADNEQFF. Here the CDR3 DNA reads TGCGCCAGCAGCTTAGGGGCCGACAATGAGCAGTTCTTC.

The genes are TRBV28 and TRBJ1-1, with D uncertain. This CDR3 is built from 11 residues. Germline loops: CDR1 MDHEN, CDR2 SYDVKM. The CDR3 region has the DNA TGTGTCTGTGTTCGAAACACTGAAGCTTTCTTT. Its translation is CVCVRNTEAFF.